Following are 10 T cell receptor beta chains from one sample sequenced in a study of control samples from healthy donors and cancer patients. Data came from immunoSEQ multiplex PCR; TCRdb stores just in-frame clones and leaves some out. The profile shows 95,000 to 150,000 clones, around 86% of them singletons. The material sequenced was blood. The receptors were sampled from a man aged 40-50 years in good health.

This clone was counted between two and nine times. A read error may account for a junction end that differs from germline. The J gene is TRBJ2-1, the V gene TRBV4-3; D tentatively reads TRBD1 or TRBD2 (7 bases each). The CDR3 is made up of 16 amino acids. Germline V gene data show CDR1 as LGHNA and CDR2 as YSLEER. Here the CDR3 DNA reads TGCGCCCGCAGCCGCCAGGGGGGCGGGGGATACAATGAGCAGTTCTTC. Its protein is CARSRQGGGGYNEQFF.

This clone was counted once. This chain links TRBV6-1 with TRBJ1-2, with D hard to call. The CDR3 contains 13 residues. From germline, CDR1 is MNHNS and CDR2 SASEGT. V dropped 3 bases and J dropped 4 bases, with 9 bases sitting between them. In DNA form, the CDR3 reads TGTGCCAGCAGTGAGAGTTACGCCTATGGCTACACCTTC. Its protein product is CASSESYAYGYTF.

This clone has only one observation. V is TRBV7-9 and J is TRBJ1-1; no definite D call. The germline gives CDR1 SEHNR, CDR2 FQNEAQ (reference sequence). This CDR3 contains 11 residues. With 0 bases removed from V and 4 bases from J, the gap between germline ends came to 0 bases. The CDR3 DNA follows: TGTGCCAGCAGCTTAGCCACTGAAGCTTTCTTT. This codes for CASSLATEAFF.

The chain has TRBV7-2 and TRBJ1-5; maybe TRBD1 (6 bases). V was shortened by 2 bases and J by 4 bases, with 9 bases between the two germline ends. CDR3 length: 14 residues. Looked up from germline, CDR1 is SGHTA and CDR2 is FQGNSA. The CDR3 region has the DNA TGTGCCAGCAGCTTAACGGGGGCGAATCAGCCCCAGCATTTT. It specifies CASSLTGANQPQHF.

The V gene is TRBV5-6, the J gene TRBJ1-2, with D uncertain. This CDR3 spans 13 amino acids. Trimming took 3 bases from V and 4 from J, leaving 10 bases between them. The germline V gene has CDR1 SGHDT and CDR2 YYEEEE. The CDR3 DNA sequence: TGTGCCAGCAGCTCGTACGGTTTCTATGGCTACACCTTC. Its translation: CASSSYGFYGYTF.

The chain employs TRBV2 and TRBJ2-1; no clear D gene. The length of the CDR3 is 14 residues. Between the trimmed V and J ends, which lost 2 bases and 6 bases, there was a span of 11 bases. Germline CDR1 is SNHLY and CDR2 is FYNNEI. The CDR3 protein is CASSEFAQLNEQFF. In DNA form, the CDR3 reads TGTGCCAGCAGTGAATTCGCACAACTCAATGAGCAGTTCTTC.

Written as DNA, the CDR3 is TGTGCCACTAGAGCTACAGGGAACTATGGCTACACCTTC. This sequence encodes CATRATGNYGYTF. This rearrangement joins TRBV24-1 to TRBJ1-2, with a tentative D call TRBD1 (6 bases). This CDR3 has 13 amino acids. V lost 10 bases and J 2 bases, leaving 13 bases between the germline ends. Germline V gene data show CDR1 as KGHDR and CDR2 as SFDVKD.

The chain recombines TRBV12-5 with TRBJ2-5; D unclear. This CDR3 contains 13 residues. V was shortened by 1 base and J by 4 bases, with 7 bases between the two germline ends. In germline, CDR1 is LGHNT, CDR2 FRNRAP. For the CDR3, the DNA is TGTGCTAGTGGTTTGGGTGAGAGAGAGACCCAGTACTTC. Translating gives CASGLGERETQYF. Full variable domain (remainder filled in from reference TRBV12-5 and TRBJ2-5): DARVTQTPRHKVTEMGQEVTMRCQPILGHNTVFWYRQTMMQGLELLAYFRNRAPLDDSGMPKDRFSAEMPDATLATLKIQPSEPRDSAVYFCASGLGERETQYFGPGTRLLVL.

This chain connects TRBV2 to TRBJ2-5; 8 nucleotides agree with TRBD2. This CDR3 has 17 amino acids. Germline V gene data show CDR1 as SNHLY and CDR2 as FYNNEI. With 6 bases clipped from V and 6 bases from J, the junction kept 18 bases outside the gene matches. CDR3 region: CASRTVEGGGTGQTQYF. The CDR3 nucleotides are TGTGCCAGCAGGACCGTCGAAGGCGGGGGGACCGGGCAGACCCAGTACTTC.

V usage is TRBV6-5 and J usage is TRBJ1-5; a possible D gene is TRBD1 (5 bases). Trimming pared 6 bases from V and 3 bases from J, leaving 15 bases between. Germline V CDR1 and CDR2: MNHEY, SVGAGI. This CDR3 region has 15 residues. The CDR3 sequence: CASRPGAGINQPQHF. CDR3 coding DNA: TGTGCCAGCAGACCCGGGGCGGGGATCAATCAGCCCCAGCATTTT.